One and the same sample provided the 29 T cell receptor beta chains below, sequenced in a study of blood T cell repertoires in COVID-19. Clones were read by immunoSEQ multiplex PCR, and TCRdb kept only the in-frame ones, dropping some. The top ten hold more than 10% of the sample, which has 60,000 to 75,000 clones, roughly 80% seen once. Material: peripheral blood. The receptors come from a human donor in a cohort sampled during active COVID-19.

V is TRBV4-3 and J is TRBJ1-2, with D unclear. The germline V gene has CDR1 LGHNA and CDR2 YSLEER. With 0 bases removed from V and 7 bases from J, the gap between germline ends came to 12 bases. This CDR3 region has 14 residues. This CDR3 is CASSQEVLVSGYTF. The CDR3 nucleotides are TGCGCCAGCAGCCAAGAGGTCCTAGTGAGTGGCTACACCTTC.

The CDR3 DNA sequence: TGTGCCAGCAGCAATTATAGGTCGGGATCCTACGAGCAGTACTTC. Translated: CASSNYRSGSYEQYF. The chain is built from TRBV7-9 and TRBJ2-7, with D tentatively TRBD2 (5 bases). V was clipped by 5 bases and J by 1 base, with 15 bases between them. CDR1 is SEHNR and CDR2 is FQNEAQ in the germline V gene (reference sequence). This CDR3 comprises 15 residues.

The chain recombines TRBV2 with TRBJ2-5; D possibly corresponds to TRBD1 (7 bases). Between the trimmed V and J ends, which lost 6 bases and 2 bases, there was a span of 13 bases. The CDR3 totals 14 residues. Per germline, CDR1 SNHLY and CDR2 FYNNEI. CDR3 in amino acids: CASSVQGGQETQYF. In DNA, the CDR3 is TGTGCCAGCAGCGTCCAGGGGGGACAAGAGACCCAGTACTTC.

J is TRBJ2-3 and V is TRBV28; the D gene is possibly TRBD2 (6 bases). The CDR3 covers 15 residues. Per germline, CDR1 MDHEN and CDR2 SYDVKM. V was clipped by 2 bases and J by 4 bases, with 13 bases between them. The CDR3 sequence: CASSLGGGQADTQYF. In nucleotides, the CDR3 is TGTGCCAGCAGTTTAGGAGGAGGGCAGGCAGATACGCAGTATTTT.

CDR3 nucleotide sequence: TGTGCCAGCAGCCATAATACGGGGGGTGAAGCTTTCTTT. Translated, it gives CASSHNTGGEAFF. The chain couples TRBV16 to TRBJ1-1; D might be TRBD1 (5 bases). V was pared by 3 bases and J by 7 bases, with 12 bases between. Germline-derived CDR1 and CDR2 are KGHSY and FQNENV. The length of the CDR3 is 13 residues.

V gene TRBV7-9 combines with J gene TRBJ1-1; D is ambiguous. Germline CDR1 is SEHNR and CDR2 is FQNEAQ (reference sequence). The CDR3 has 15 amino acids. V gave up 5 bases and J gave up 5 bases, with 18 bases separating them. The CDR3 coding sequence is TGTGCCAGCAGCCCGTCTCGCGGCAAAACGACTGAAGCTTTCTTT. Protein product: CASSPSRGKTTEAFF.

This clone has just a few counts. The chain joins TRBV13 to TRBJ1-1; unclear D gene. Per germline, CDR1 PRHDT and CDR2 FYEKMQ (reference sequence). Trimming removed 6 bases at V and 3 bases at J, with 17 bases between. The CDR3 extends over 15 amino acids. The CDR3 region has the DNA TGTGCCAGCAGTGCCCAGCGCCGCGAGCACACTGAAGCTTTCTTT. It encodes CASSAQRREHTEAFF.

The chain joins TRBV7-9 to TRBJ2-6, with 9 bases identical to TRBD1. There are 18 residues in the CDR3. The V segment lost 7 bases and the J segment 1 base; nucleotides outside the gene matches: 11. Germline lookup yields CDR1 SEHNR and CDR2 FQNEAQ (reference sequence). The DNA of the CDR3 is TGTGCCAGCACCATTCGGGACAGGGAGAATTCTGGGGCCAACGTCCTGACTTTC. Its protein product is CASTIRDRENSGANVLTF. Supplemented by reference TRBV7-9 and TRBJ2-6, the full variable domain reads DTGVSQNPRHKITKRGQNVTFRCDPISEHNRLYWYRQTLGQGPEFLTYFQNEAQLEKSRLLSDRFSAERPKGSFSTLEIQRTEQGDSAMYLCASTIRDRENSGANVLTFGAGSRLTVL.

The chain combines TRBV24-1 with TRBJ2-2, with TRBD1 matching over 8 bases. CDR3 length: 18 amino acids. V lost 1 base, J lost 5 bases, and 11 bases stayed unmatched. CDR1 and CDR2 from the germline V gene are KGHDR and SFDVKD. CDR3 bases: TGTGCCACCAGTGATTTTTTACTAGGGACAGGTAAAACCGGGGAGCTGTTTTTT. Translated, it gives CATSDFLLGTGKTGELFF.

The chain combines TRBV6-1 with TRBJ2-3, with D perhaps TRBD2 (7 bases). V gave up 3 bases and J gave up 0 bases, with 16 bases separating them. Germline assignment: CDR1 MNHNS and CDR2 SASEGT. The CDR3 extends over 17 amino acids. The CDR3 DNA sequence: TGTGCCAGCAGTGACCCCCCGGGCGGGGGCAGCACAGATACGCAGTATTTT. Protein sequence: CASSDPPGGGSTDTQYF.

This chain joins TRBV4-1 and TRBJ1-1; TRBD1 aligns across 9 bases. Looked up from germline, CDR1 is MGHRA and CDR2 is YSYEKL. The CDR3 length is 13 residues. J lost 11 bases, V lost 6 bases, and 10 bases had no gene match. The CDR3 loop is CASRQTGGLRAFF. CDR3 DNA: TGCGCCAGCAGACAGACAGGGGGTTTGCGGGCTTTCTTT.

The genes are TRBV13 and TRBJ1-2; D call uncertain. CDR3 size: 11 residues. Germline V gives CDR1 PRHDT, CDR2 FYEKMQ (reference sequence). V was clipped by 2 bases and J by 12 bases, with 10 bases between them. CDR3 residues: CASSLSALHTF. CDR3 DNA sequence: TGTGCCAGCAGCTTAAGCGCATTGCACACCTTC.

The chain recombines TRBV5-6 with TRBJ1-1; D call uncertain. Trimming pared 0 bases from V and 1 base from J, leaving 7 bases between. Germline lookup yields CDR1 SGHDT and CDR2 YYEEEE. This CDR3 region has 14 residues. The chain's CDR3 is CASSLGEGNTEAFF. The CDR3 nucleotides read TGTGCCAGCAGCTTGGGAGAGGGGAACACTGAAGCTTTCTTT. Supplemented by reference TRBV5-6 and TRBJ1-1, the full variable domain reads DAGVTQSPTHLIKTRGQQVTLRCSPKSGHDTVSWYQQALGQGPQFIFQYYEEEERQRGNFPDRFSGHQFPNYSSELNVNALLLGDSALYLCASSLGEGNTEAFFGQGTRLTVV.

The rearrangement joins TRBV13 to TRBJ2-1, with 7 bases matching TRBD2. Germline CDR1 is PRHDT and CDR2 is FYEKMQ (reference sequence). Germline trimming cut 5 bases from V and 4 bases from J; bases unmatched to any gene: 2. This CDR3 spans 13 amino acids. The DNA for the CDR3 is TGTGCCAGCAGCCAGCGGGGATACAATGAGCAGTTCTTC. Translated, it gives CASSQRGYNEQFF.

The chain carries TRBV27 and TRBJ2-1, with 9 bases that match TRBD2. Germline V gene data show CDR1 as MNHEY and CDR2 as SMNVEV (reference sequence). V was clipped by 2 bases and J by 3 bases; unmatched bases: 11. The CDR3 loop spans 18 amino acids. CDR3 DNA: TGTGCCAGCAGTTTACTTGTAGGCGGGGGGGCGGGCTACAATGAGCAGTTCTTC. This encodes CASSLLVGGGAGYNEQFF.

The J gene is TRBJ2-7, the V gene TRBV5-6; 8 positions agree with TRBD1. This CDR3 has 14 residues. V lost 4 bases to trimming and J lost 2 bases; unmatched junction nucleotides: 5. Germline V CDR1 and CDR2: SGHDT, YYEEEE. The CDR3 loop is CASSRSGQAYEQYF. In DNA form, the CDR3 reads TGTGCCAGCAGCAGGTCGGGACAGGCCTACGAGCAGTACTTC.

The rearrangement links TRBV18 to TRBJ2-7; the match to TRBD1 covers 10 bases. The germline gives CDR1 KGHSH, CDR2 LQKENI. This CDR3 is built from 15 residues. V gave up 3 bases and J gave up 7 bases; unmatched junction bases: 9. The CDR3 loop reads CASSPGQGNLREQYF. As DNA, the CDR3 is TGTGCCAGCTCACCGGGACAGGGGAACTTGCGGGAGCAGTACTTC.

The V and J genes are TRBV27 and TRBJ2-1; tentatively, D is TRBD2 (6 bases). V dropped 0 bases and J dropped 5 bases, with 8 bases sitting between them. The CDR3 runs to 14 residues. Germline V gives CDR1 MNHEY, CDR2 SMNVEV (reference sequence). The chain's CDR3 is CASSLSWGDNEQFF. The CDR3 bases are TGTGCCAGCAGTTTATCGTGGGGGGACAATGAGCAGTTCTTC.

V is TRBV14 and J is TRBJ1-2, with D unresolved. V was shortened by 3 bases and J by 0 bases, with 8 bases between the two germline ends. The length of the CDR3 is 14 residues. Germline V gene data show CDR1 as SGHDN and CDR2 as FVKESK. The CDR3 loop is CASSQQTANYGYTF. The CDR3 DNA reads TGTGCCAGCAGCCAGCAAACAGCTAACTATGGCTACACCTTC. Using reference TRBV14 and TRBJ1-2 for the parts outside the CDR3, the full variable domain is EAGVTQFPSHSVIEKGQTVTLRCDPISGHDNLYWYRRVMGKEIKFLLHFVKESKQDESGMPNNRFLAERTGGTYSTLKVQPAELEDSGVYFCASSQQTANYGYTFGSGTRLTVV.

The chain uses TRBV4-1 and TRBJ1-2; D is perhaps TRBD1 (5 bases). The CDR3 totals 14 residues. V was clipped by 5 bases and J by 8 bases, with 18 bases between them. Germline values: CDR1 MGHRA, CDR2 YSYEKL. This CDR3 is CASSSQDRASGYTF. The CDR3 coding sequence is TGCGCCAGCAGCTCACAGGATCGCGCAAGCGGCTACACCTTC.

This chain connects TRBV6-1 to TRBJ2-7, with no clear D. This CDR3 comprises 14 residues. The V and J ends lost 0 bases and 1 base respectively, with 7 bases between them. Germline loops: CDR1 MNHNS, CDR2 SASEGT. This CDR3 is CASSEAFESYEQYF. CDR3 DNA: TGTGCCAGCAGTGAAGCGTTCGAGTCCTACGAGCAGTACTTC.

This sequence joins TRBV28 and TRBJ2-5; TRBD2 matches at 7 bases. The CDR3 is made up of 19 amino acids. After removal of 2 bases from V and 3 bases from J, the junction contained 18 bases not matched to a gene. Looked up from germline, CDR1 is MDHEN and CDR2 is SYDVKM. The CDR3 nucleotides read TGTGCCAGCAGTTTACGGTTGATGGGGAGGGTCCCAAACGAAGAGACCCAGTACTTC. As protein: CASSLRLMGRVPNEETQYF.

As regards this clone: The junction does not match germline at one end; this may be a read error. The J gene is TRBJ2-1, the V gene TRBV9; 14 bases match TRBD2. This CDR3 is built from 18 residues. CDR1 and CDR2 from the germline V gene are SGDLS and YYNGEE. In DNA form, the CDR3 reads TGTGCCCGCAGCGGGGGGACTAGCGGGGGCCCTACCTACAATGAGCAGTTCTTC. It codes for CARSGGTSGGPTYNEQFF.

This clone was counted between two and nine times. This chain links TRBV30 with TRBJ1-3; D ambiguous. The CDR3 contains 14 residues. With 0 bases removed from V and 9 bases from J, the gap between germline ends came to 15 bases. Germline CDR1 and CDR2: GTSNPN and SVGIG (reference sequence). For the CDR3, the DNA is TGTGCCTGGAGTGTAGACGGACTGAGGGTCACCATATATTTT. Translating gives CAWSVDGLRVTIYF.

This chain links TRBV30 with TRBJ2-7; D not certain. Trimming pared 1 base from V and 2 bases from J, leaving 6 bases between. Germline V CDR1 and CDR2: GTSNPN, SVGIG (reference sequence). This CDR3 has 12 amino acids. The CDR3 nucleotides read TGTGCCTGGAGTGGCGTCACCTACGAGCAGTACTTC. Residues: CAWSGVTYEQYF. Full variable domain (remainder filled in from reference TRBV30 and TRBJ2-7): SQTIHQWPATLVQPVGSPLSLECTVEGTSNPNLYWYRQAAGRGLQLLFYSVGIGQISSEVPQNLSASRPQDRQFILSSKKLLLSDSGFYLCAWSGVTYEQYFGPGTRLTVT.

V gene TRBV12-3 or TRBV12-4 combines with J gene TRBJ1-4; the D gene is possibly TRBD1 (5 bases). The CDR3 covers 12 residues. Trimming left V 6 bases short and J 7 bases short, with 9 bases between. Here the CDR3 reads CASSPQGEKLFF. DNA for the CDR3: TGTGCCAGCAGCCCCCAGGGTGAAAAACTGTTTTTT.

CDR3 loop: CASSDQGQGKNIQYF. CDR3 bases: TGTGCCAGCAGTGACCAGGGACAGGGGAAAAACATTCAGTACTTC. V usage is TRBV2 and J usage is TRBJ2-4; 10 positions agree with TRBD1. V lost 3 bases and J lost 4; bases outside the gene matches: 3. CDR1 SNHLY and CDR2 FYNNEI come from the germline V gene. This CDR3 has 15 amino acids.

This rearrangement joins TRBV4-3 to TRBJ2-7; 9 bases match TRBD1. Germline V gene sequence: CDR1 LGHNA, CDR2 YSLEER. J lost 3 bases, V lost 1 base, and 4 bases had no gene match. This CDR3 has 15 amino acids. CDR3: CASSQVLTGGYEQYF. The CDR3 DNA is TGCGCCAGCAGCCAAGTCCTGACAGGGGGCTACGAGCAGTACTTC.

The CDR3 nucleotides are TGTGCCAGCAGTTTATCGAAGCTAGCGGGAGCCTACTTC. Encoded protein: CASSLSKLAGAYF. This chain connects TRBV27 to TRBJ2-7; 10 bases fit TRBD2. Trimming cost V 0 bases and J 13 bases; bases outside gene matches: 6. The germline V gene encodes CDR1 MNHEY and CDR2 SMNVEV (reference sequence). The CDR3 covers 13 residues.